Listed here are 17 T cell receptor beta chains from one sample, sequenced in a study of beta chain features in type 1 diabetes. Findings and caveats of the study: Among all four CD4+ subsets, Type 1 diabetes patients had TCRB CDR3s that were moderately but significantly shorter.

The sequenced template was cDNA made from the entire isolated RNA. Generated by immunoSEQ multiplex PCR, the TCRdb table keeps only in-frame clones and is missing some. The sample yields 150,000 to 190,000 clones, about a tenth seen once. What these receptors recognize is not known. The specimen sequenced was central memory CD4+ T cells from blood. These receptors were taken from a man aged 25 to 40 with type 1 diabetes.

At least ten counts were recorded for this clone. This rearrangement joins TRBV7-3 to TRBJ2-3, with no clear D. Trimming left V 5 bases short and J 2 bases short, with 5 bases between. Germline CDR1 reads SGHTA; CDR2 reads FQGTGA. CDR3 length equals 12 residues. The CDR3 region has the DNA TGTGCCAGCAGCCGTTCCACAGATACGCAGTATTTT. Protein: CASSRSTDTQYF.

V gene TRBV5-1 combines with J gene TRBJ2-7, with 13 nucleotides matching TRBD2. The V gene's germline CDR1 is SGHRS and CDR2 YFSETQ. V lost 4 bases and J lost 0; bases outside the gene matches: 4. This CDR3 has 16 residues. CDR3 DNA: TGCGCCAGCAGCCCGGGACTAGCGGGGAGCTCCTACGAGCAGTACTTC. Translated, it gives CASSPGLAGSSYEQYF.

V usage is TRBV10-3 and J usage is TRBJ1-2, with a possible D match to TRBD1 (6 bases). V lost 4 bases and J 2 bases, leaving 17 bases between the germline ends. Germline V lookup: CDR1 ENHRY, CDR2 SYGVKD. This CDR3 has 16 residues. CDR3 sequence: CAISANSQGSNYGYTF. The CDR3 DNA follows: TGTGCCATCAGTGCTAACTCTCAGGGGTCAAACTATGGCTACACCTTC.

Here the CDR3 DNA reads TGTGCCAGCAGTGACCGGGAGAGAGTTCAGTACTTC. Residues: CASSDRERVQYF. The V gene is TRBV2, the J gene TRBJ2-4, with D possibly being TRBD2 (6 bases). Per germline, CDR1 SNHLY and CDR2 FYNNEI. The V end was cut by 3 bases, the J end by 11 bases, with 11 bases between. The CDR3 is 12 amino acids.

This clone was observed at least ten times. The rearrangement uses TRBV7-2 and TRBJ2-1; D perhaps matches TRBD2 (6 bases). CDR3 size: 15 residues. Germline V gene lookup returns CDR1 SGHTA and CDR2 FQGNSA. V shed 5 bases and J shed 0 bases, with 11 bases lying between them. Written as DNA, the CDR3 is TGTGCCAGCAGCGTCGACGGGAGCTCCTACAATGAGCAGTTCTTC. As protein: CASSVDGSSYNEQFF.

This clone was counted between two and nine times. This chain connects TRBV18 to TRBJ1-4; the D is unclear. Germline CDR1 and CDR2: KGHSH and LQKENI. V gave up 2 bases and J gave up 8 bases, with 9 bases separating them. This CDR3 comprises 13 residues. DNA for the CDR3: TGTGCCAGCTCACCAACGGGTCGCGAAAAACTGTTTTTT. It codes for CASSPTGREKLFF.

The chain employs TRBV5-4 and TRBJ2-1; 8 positions match TRBD2. Trimming removed 2 bases from V and 9 bases from J; junction bases left unmatched: 7. CDR3 size: 14 residues. Germline loops: CDR1 SGHNT, CDR2 YYREEE (reference sequence). The CDR3 spells CASSLGSGRAEQFF. The CDR3 nucleotides read TGTGCCAGCAGCTTAGGAAGCGGGAGAGCTGAGCAGTTCTTC.

The rearrangement joins TRBV7-2 to TRBJ2-1; D remains ambiguous. The CDR3 is 16 amino acids. The germline V and J ends were trimmed by 4 bases and 4 bases, with 17 bases remaining between them. Germline values: CDR1 SGHTA, CDR2 FQGNSA. CDR3 coding DNA: TGTGCCAGCAGCTCTGTCGGCGGCCCCTCGTACAATGAGCAGTTCTTC. Translated: CASSSVGGPSYNEQFF.

The sample holds a few counts of this clone. This chain joins TRBV6-1 and TRBJ2-1, with a possible D match to TRBD2 (5 bases). Germline assignment: CDR1 MNHNS and CDR2 SASEGT. V lost 7 bases to trimming and J lost 6 bases, with 13 bases between them. The CDR3 runs to 13 residues. The CDR3 reads CASKLDSTNEQFF. The DNA for the CDR3 is TGTGCCAGCAAACTAGATTCCACCAATGAGCAGTTCTTC.

This clone turned up a few times. The rearrangement links TRBV13 to TRBJ2-3, with TRBD2 matching over 12 bases. This CDR3 is 16 amino acids long. Germline CDR1 PRHDT, CDR2 FYEKMQ (reference sequence). V was pared by 5 bases and J by 1 base, with 4 bases of the junction left unmatched. The chain's CDR3 is CASSPRLAGGTDTQYF. CDR3 nucleotide sequence: TGTGCCAGCAGCCCCAGACTAGCGGGAGGCACAGATACGCAGTATTTT. Full variable domain (missing parts from reference TRBV13 and TRBJ2-3): AAGVIQSPRHLIKEKRETATLKCYPIPRHDTVYWYQQGPGQDPQFLISFYEKMQSDKGSIPDRFSAQQFSDYHSELNMSSLELGDSALYFCASSPRLAGGTDTQYFGPGTRLTVL.

A few counts support this clone. V and J are TRBV29-1 and TRBJ1-4, with 10 positions matching TRBD1. Germline CDR1 SQVTM, CDR2 ANQGSEA. This CDR3 is 12 amino acids long. V trimming: 4 bases; J trimming: 8 bases; junction bases outside the gene matches: 1. CDR3 DNA sequence: TGCAGCGTTGGGACAGGGGGAGAAAAACTGTTTTTT. Protein product: CSVGTGGEKLFF.

Comment on this clone: The sample has other DNA sequences that encode this CDR3 too. The V call is TRBV7-8, the J call TRBJ2-2; D is undetermined. V was trimmed by 6 bases and J by 2 bases, leaving 7 bases between them. Germline lookup yields CDR1 SGHVS and CDR2 FQNEAQ. The length of the CDR3 is 13 residues. CDR3 in DNA: TGTGCCAGCAGTTCGACTAACACCGGGGAGCTGTTTTTT. It encodes CASSSTNTGELFF.

This clone was found a few times. The V gene is TRBV7-2, the J gene TRBJ2-3, with TRBD2 matching 11 bases. Germline V gene lookup returns CDR1 SGHTA and CDR2 FQGNSA. With V trimmed by 1 base and J by 3 bases, 3 bases remained unmatched. The CDR3 is 16 amino acids. The CDR3 nucleotides read TGTGCCAGCAGCTTAGTAGCGGGAGGGCGGACAGATACGCAGTATTTT. Translating it yields CASSLVAGGRTDTQYF.

This sequence joins TRBV5-4 and TRBJ1-2; no clear D. The CDR3 contains 13 residues. The V end was cut by 0 bases, the J end by 6 bases, with 9 bases between. Germline CDR1 is SGHNT and CDR2 is YYREEE (reference sequence). The CDR3: CASSLDLEDGYTF. CDR3 nucleotide sequence: TGTGCCAGCAGCTTGGATTTGGAGGATGGCTACACCTTC.

This clone was recorded a few times. The chain carries TRBV9 and TRBJ1-2; tentatively, D is TRBD1 (6 bases). The germline V gene encodes CDR1 SGDLS and CDR2 YYNGEE. Trimming took 4 bases from V and 7 from J, leaving 20 bases between them. The CDR3 extends over 15 amino acids. This chain's CDR3 is CASSPTVAQGFGYTF. As DNA, the CDR3 is TGTGCCAGCAGCCCCACGGTAGCGCAGGGGTTTGGCTACACCTTC.

The J gene is TRBJ2-7, the V gene TRBV29-1; 7 nucleotides match TRBD2. Trimming cost V 1 base and J 4 bases; bases outside gene matches: 4. This CDR3 comprises 13 residues. Germline V gene sequence: CDR1 SQVTM, CDR2 ANQGSEA. The CDR3 region is CSVEVKRGYEQYF. The CDR3 DNA is TGCAGCGTTGAAGTTAAGCGGGGTTACGAGCAGTACTTC.

A few counts support this clone. This chain joins TRBV7-3 and TRBJ2-2, with D tentatively TRBD2 (6 bases). The germline V gene has CDR1 SGHTA and CDR2 FQGTGA. V was shortened by 6 bases and J by 6 bases, with 8 bases between the two germline ends. CDR3 length equals 12 residues. The CDR3 sequence is CASRTGAGELFF. CDR3 sequence (DNA): TGTGCCAGCAGGACGGGGGCCGGGGAGCTGTTTTTT.